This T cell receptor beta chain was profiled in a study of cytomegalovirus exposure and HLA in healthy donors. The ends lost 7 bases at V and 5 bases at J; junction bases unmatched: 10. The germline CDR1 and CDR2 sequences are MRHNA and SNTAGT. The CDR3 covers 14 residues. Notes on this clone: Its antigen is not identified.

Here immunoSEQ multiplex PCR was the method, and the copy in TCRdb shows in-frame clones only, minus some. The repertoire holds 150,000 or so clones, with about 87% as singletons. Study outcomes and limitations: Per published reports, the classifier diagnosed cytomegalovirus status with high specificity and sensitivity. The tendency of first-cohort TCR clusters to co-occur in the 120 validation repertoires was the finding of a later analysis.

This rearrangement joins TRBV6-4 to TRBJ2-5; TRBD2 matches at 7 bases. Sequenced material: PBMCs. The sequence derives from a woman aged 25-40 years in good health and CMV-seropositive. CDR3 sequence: CASKILARGETQYF. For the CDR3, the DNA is TGTGCCAGCAAGATCCTAGCGCGGGGGGAGACCCAGTACTTC.